These 20 T cell receptor beta chains originate from one sample sequenced in a study of shared clonotypes between healthy human individuals. The repertoire was sequenced with immunoSEQ multiplex PCR; TCRdb's copy has only in-frame clones and lacks some. The sample has under 2,000,000 clones, about 95% seen once; the top ten hold more than 0.9%. Naive-designated CD8 cells lacked CD45RO, were positively enriched for CCR7, and omitted terminally differentiated effector memory CD45RA+ cells. Sample: naive CD8+ T cells sorted from blood. The source is a young man in good health.

This chain connects TRBV12-2 to TRBJ2-2; the table's D call of TRBD2 was not tested on the DNA. TRBV12-2 is an annotated pseudogene. The CDR3 contains 19 residues. CDR3 sequence reads: CASRFLPSGGEQNTGELFF. CDR3 nucleotide sequence: TGTGCAAGTCGCTTCCTCCCTAGCGGGGGGGAACAGAACACCGGGGAGCTGTTTTTT.

The chain uses TRBV7-9 and TRBJ1-1, with no clear D. Germline CDR1 is SEHNR and CDR2 is FQNEAQ (reference sequence). Between the trimmed V and J ends, which lost 2 bases and 13 bases, there was a span of 11 bases. This CDR3 is built from 11 residues. CDR3 loop: CASSLSSWGFF. The CDR3, as DNA: TGTGCCAGCAGCTTATCTTCGTGGGGTTTCTTT.

The rearrangement joins TRBV9 to TRBJ2-1; no definite D call. V shed 3 bases and J shed 8 bases, with 9 bases lying between them. Germline assignment: CDR1 SGDLS and CDR2 YYNGEE. The CDR3 sequence is 12 residues long. In nucleotides, the CDR3 is TGTGCCAGCAGCGGCCAATTCGATGAGCAGTTCTTC. Its protein is CASSGQFDEQFF. Full variable domain (remainder filled in from reference TRBV9 and TRBJ2-1): DSGVTQTPKHLITATGQRVTLRCSPRSGDLSVYWYQQSLDQGLQFLIQYYNGEERAKGNILERFSAQQFPDLHSELNLSSLELGDSALYFCASSGQFDEQFFGPGTRLTVL.

The chain uses TRBV28 and TRBJ2-7; 9 bases are shared with TRBD1. Trimming cost V 3 bases and J 5 bases; bases outside gene matches: 11. The CDR3 extends over 16 amino acids. The V gene's germline CDR1 is MDHEN and CDR2 SYDVKM. The CDR3 region is CASSLEIQGARDEQYF. CDR3 DNA sequence: TGTGCCAGCAGTTTGGAAATACAGGGGGCGCGGGACGAGCAGTACTTC.

The V and J genes are TRBV5-1 and TRBJ2-7; D may be TRBD1 or TRBD2 (6 bases each). CDR1 is SGHRS and CDR2 is YFSETQ in the germline V gene. The V end lost 2 bases, the J end lost 1 base, and 10 bases lay between the germline ends. CDR3 length equals 14 residues. The CDR3 protein is CASSLWGASYEQYF. The CDR3 DNA is TGCGCCAGCAGCTTATGGGGGGCGTCCTACGAGCAGTACTTC.

There are a few counts of this clone. This CDR3 reads CATSTSVAYEQYF. The CDR3 DNA reads as TGTGCCACCAGCACCTCAGTGGCCTACGAGCAGTACTTC. The chain is built from TRBV15 and TRBJ2-7; D unresolved. CDR1 is LNHNV, CDR2 YYDKDF, per germline (reference sequence). This CDR3 contains 13 residues. V was pared by 4 bases and J by 2 bases, with 9 bases between.

Regarding this clone: This specimen includes other DNA sequences encoding the same CDR3. J is TRBJ2-7 and V is TRBV27; tentatively, D is TRBD2 (6 bases). The CDR3 totals 13 residues. V gave up 3 bases and J gave up 1 base, with 7 bases separating them. The V gene's germline CDR1 is MNHEY and CDR2 SMNVEV (reference sequence). CDR3 nucleotide sequence: TGTGCCAGCAGTTTGGCGGGGTCCTACGAGCAGTACTTC. Amino acid sequence: CASSLAGSYEQYF.

Note on this clone: The sample contains more than one DNA sequence encoding this CDR3. The rearrangement joins TRBV5-1 to TRBJ2-7; 8 bases agree with TRBD1. V trimming: 4 bases; J trimming: 2 bases; junction bases outside the gene matches: 5. The CDR3 runs 14 residues. Per the germline V gene, CDR1 is SGHRS and CDR2 is YFSETQ. The CDR3 spells CASSPGQGAYEQYF. The CDR3 region has the DNA TGCGCCAGCAGCCCCGGACAGGGCGCCTACGAGCAGTACTTC.

The V gene is TRBV6-5, the J gene TRBJ2-1; D remains ambiguous. Germline V gives CDR1 MNHEY, CDR2 SVGAGI. This CDR3 is 14 amino acids long. The V end was cut by 5 bases, the J end by 0 bases, with 8 bases between. In nucleotides, the CDR3 is TGTGCCAGCAGTATAGGAAGCTCCTACAATGAGCAGTTCTTC. This codes for CASSIGSSYNEQFF.

The chain couples TRBV27 to TRBJ1-5; tentatively, D is TRBD1 (6 bases). The V end was cut by 5 bases, the J end by 7 bases, with 15 bases between. Looked up from germline, CDR1 is MNHEY and CDR2 is SMNVEV (reference sequence). The CDR3 consists of 14 residues. CDR3 residues: CASSEGGGRQPQHF. CDR3 bases: TGTGCCAGCAGTGAAGGGGGGGGGAGACAGCCCCAGCATTTT.

This chain joins TRBV7-6 and TRBJ2-7; 11 bases agree with TRBD2. Germline-derived CDR1 and CDR2 are SGHVS and FNYEAQ. This CDR3 is built from 16 residues. The V segment lost 5 bases and the J segment 1 base; nucleotides outside the gene matches: 7. CDR3 sequence: CASSLSSGGLSYEQYF. The CDR3 region has the DNA TGTGCCAGCAGCCTCTCTAGCGGGGGGTTATCCTACGAGCAGTACTTC.

V and J are TRBV13 and TRBJ2-7, with 10 bases identical to TRBD1. V dropped 3 bases and J dropped 2; count of bases not matched to a gene: 4. The germline V gene encodes CDR1 PRHDT and CDR2 FYEKMQ (reference sequence). This CDR3 contains 15 residues. The CDR3 DNA reads TGTGCCAGCAGCTTTATCGGGACAGGGGCCTACGAGCAGTACTTC. Translating it yields CASSFIGTGAYEQYF. Looking up the rest from reference TRBV13 and TRBJ2-7 gives the full variable domain: AAGVIQSPRHLIKEKRETATLKCYPIPRHDTVYWYQQGPGQDPQFLISFYEKMQSDKGSIPDRFSAQQFSDYHSELNMSSLELGDSALYFCASSFIGTGAYEQYFGPGTRLTVT.

The chain employs TRBV6-5 and TRBJ2-7; D is perhaps TRBD1 or TRBD2 (6 bases each). Germline-derived CDR1 and CDR2 are MNHEY and SVGAGI. Deletions cut 4 bases from V and 3 bases from J, with 10 bases between. This CDR3 is built from 13 residues. The CDR3 DNA sequence: TGTGCCAGCAGTTGGGGGGCCGGCTACGAGCAGTACTTC. Translated, it gives CASSWGAGYEQYF.

This rearrangement joins TRBV27 to TRBJ2-1; the match to TRBD1 covers 8 bases. The J segment lost 9 bases and the V segment lost 5 bases, leaving 9 bases of the junction unmatched. This CDR3 is built from 14 residues. Germline-derived CDR1 and CDR2 are MNHEY and SMNVEV (reference sequence). The CDR3 protein is CASSPGQGIGEQFF. DNA for the CDR3: TGTGCCAGCAGTCCAGGACAGGGTATAGGTGAGCAGTTCTTC.

This clone appeared once. The chain couples TRBV7-9 to TRBJ2-1; D assignment may be TRBD1 or TRBD2 (5 bases each). This CDR3 region has 15 residues. V was shortened by 8 bases and J by 2 bases, with 16 bases between the two germline ends. Germline CDR1 and CDR2: SEHNR and FQNEAQ (reference sequence). The CDR3 spells CASGLPLGAYNEQFF. In DNA, the CDR3 is TGTGCCAGCGGCCTACCTCTGGGGGCCTACAATGAGCAGTTCTTC.

The gene calls are TRBV7-9 and TRBJ2-7; D gene uncertain. V lost 5 bases and J lost 6, with 17 bases in between. The CDR3 is 14 amino acids. Germline CDR1 reads SEHNR; CDR2 reads FQNEAQ (reference sequence). DNA of the CDR3: TGTGCCAGCAGCCCCGGAAACAGCCTCATCGAGCAGTACTTC. It translates to CASSPGNSLIEQYF.

This clone occurred once. The chain combines TRBV4-3 with TRBJ2-5; 8 bases align to TRBD1. Trimming cost V 1 base and J 4 bases; bases outside gene matches: 11. The germline gives CDR1 LGHNA, CDR2 YSLEER. The length of the CDR3 is 17 residues. The CDR3 sequence: CASSQVYVQGGRETQYF. Here the CDR3 DNA reads TGCGCCAGCAGCCAAGTTTACGTACAGGGGGGACGAGAGACCCAGTACTTC.

The V and J genes are TRBV7-8 and TRBJ2-5; D remains ambiguous. The CDR3 runs 14 residues. Trimming stripped 5 bases from V and 5 bases from J, with 15 bases between. Per germline, CDR1 SGHVS and CDR2 FQNEAQ. The CDR3 DNA is TGTGCCAGCAGCCCCCCCGGCTCCCGGGAGACCCAGTACTTC. As protein: CASSPPGSRETQYF.

The rearrangement links TRBV19 to TRBJ2-2; D unresolved. V lost 7 bases to trimming and J lost 5 bases, with 20 bases between them. CDR3 size: 16 residues. CDR1 is LNHDA, CDR2 SQIVND, per germline (reference sequence). The CDR3 coding sequence is TGTGCCAGTACTCCGTCCCCCAACAGTTTGACCGGGGAGCTGTTTTTT. This sequence encodes CASTPSPNSLTGELFF.

A word on this clone: The identical CDR3 is also encoded by other nucleotide sequences in the sample. This rearrangement joins TRBV5-1 to TRBJ2-7; the D is unclear. The CDR3 is made up of 13 amino acids. The germline V gene encodes CDR1 SGHRS and CDR2 YFSETQ. Trimming shortened V by 0 bases and J by 2 bases, and 6 bases separated the two germline ends. CDR3 sequence reads: CASSLGDPYEQYF. CDR3 sequence (DNA): TGCGCCAGCAGCTTGGGCGACCCCTACGAGCAGTACTTC.